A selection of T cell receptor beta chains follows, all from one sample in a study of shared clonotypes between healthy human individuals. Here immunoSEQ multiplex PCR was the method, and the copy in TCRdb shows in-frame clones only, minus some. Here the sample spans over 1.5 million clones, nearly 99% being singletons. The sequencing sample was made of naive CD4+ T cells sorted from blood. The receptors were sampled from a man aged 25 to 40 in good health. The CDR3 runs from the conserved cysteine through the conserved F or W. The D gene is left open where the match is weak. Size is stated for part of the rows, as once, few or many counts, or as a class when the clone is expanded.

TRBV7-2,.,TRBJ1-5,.,TGTGCCAGCAGCTCGGACAGACCTAATCAGCCCCAGCATTTT,CASSSDRPNQPQHF
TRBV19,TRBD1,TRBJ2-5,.,TGTGCCAGTAGCTGGACAGGGGCAGAGGAGACCCAGTACTTC,CASSWTGAEETQYF
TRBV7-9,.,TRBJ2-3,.,TGTGCCAGCAGCTTAGATGGTATTTCCACAGATACGCAGTATTTT,CASSLDGISTDTQYF
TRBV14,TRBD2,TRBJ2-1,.,TGTGCCAGCAGCCAAGCTCTAGCGGGATCGCGGTTCTTC,CASSQALAGSRFF
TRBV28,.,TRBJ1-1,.,TGTGCCAGCAGTCGACGGACAGCGAACACTGAAGCTTTCTTT,CASSRRTANTEAFF
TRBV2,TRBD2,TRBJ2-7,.,TGTGCCAGCATTGTCTTAGCGGGCTACTACGAGCAGTACTTC,CASIVLAGYYEQYF
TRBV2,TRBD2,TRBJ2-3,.,TGTGCCAGCAGCCTAGCGGTCACAGATACGCAGTATTTT,CASSLAVTDTQYF
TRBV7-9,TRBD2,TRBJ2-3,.,TGTGCCAGCAGCTACAAGACTAGCGGGGCAGATACGCAGTATTTT,CASSYKTSGADTQYF
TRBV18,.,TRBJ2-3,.,TGTGCCAGCTCACCCCAACCTAGGCGGACAGATACGCAGTATTTT,CASSPQPRRTDTQYF
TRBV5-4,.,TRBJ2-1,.,TGTGCCAGCAGCTTGGCCAATGGGCTAGCCAGTGAGCAGTTCTTC,CASSLANGLASEQFF
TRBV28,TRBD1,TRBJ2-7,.,TGTGCCAGCAGCCCCCGGGACAGCTACGAGCAGTACTTC,CASSPRDSYEQYF
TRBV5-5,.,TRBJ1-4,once,TGTGCCAGCAGCCCCCAAGGGTCTAATGAAAAACTGTTTTTT,CASSPQGSNEKLFF